This T cell receptor beta chain derives from a study of T cell changes during pregnancy in multiple sclerosis. Trimming took 1 base from V and 0 from J, leaving 6 bases between them. The CDR3 contains 15 residues. Germline V gives CDR1 LNHDA, CDR2 SQIVND (reference sequence). The method was immunoSEQ multiplex PCR; TCRdb's version includes in-frame clones alone and lacks a portion of them. The table lists 29,000 or so clones, just over 90% of them singletons. This material consisted of CD4+ T cells from peripheral blood mononuclear cells, taken in the first trimester of pregnancy. The TCR was taken from a female donor with multiple sclerosis, enrolled in a pregnancy study. The J gene is TRBJ1-4, the V gene TRBV19; D gene uncertain. CDR3 region: CASSIGLATNEKLFF. DNA for the CDR3: TGTGCCAGTAGTATAGGTCTAGCAACTAATGAAAAACTGTTTTTT.